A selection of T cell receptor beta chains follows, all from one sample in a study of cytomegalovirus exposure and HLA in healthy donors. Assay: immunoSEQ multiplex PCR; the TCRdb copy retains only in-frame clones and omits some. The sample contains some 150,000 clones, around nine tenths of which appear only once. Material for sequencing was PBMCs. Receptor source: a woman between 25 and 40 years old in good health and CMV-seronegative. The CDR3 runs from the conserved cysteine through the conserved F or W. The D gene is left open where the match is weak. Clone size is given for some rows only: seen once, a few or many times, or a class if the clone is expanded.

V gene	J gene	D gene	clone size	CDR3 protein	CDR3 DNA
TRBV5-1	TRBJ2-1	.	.	CASSLRGWEQFF	TGCGCCAGCAGCCTAAGGGGTTGGGAGCAGTTCTTC
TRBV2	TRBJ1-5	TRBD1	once	CASGGQGAVQPQHF	TGTGCCAGCGGCGGACAGGGGGCTGTTCAGCCCCAGCATTTT
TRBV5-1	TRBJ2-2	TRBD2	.	CASSFYQRGANTGELFF	TGCGCCAGCAGCTTTTATCAGCGGGGGGCGAACACCGGGGAGCTGTTTTTT
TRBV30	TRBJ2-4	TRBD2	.	CAWSVQRDAKNIQYF	TGTGCCTGGAGTGTACAGCGGGACGCCAAAAACATTCAGTACTTC
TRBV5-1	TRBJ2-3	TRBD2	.	CASSLSLAADTQYF	TGCGCCAGCAGCTTGAGTCTAGCGGCAGATACGCAGTATTTT
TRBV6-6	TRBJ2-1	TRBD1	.	CASSLDRGVGDNEQFF	TGTGCCAGCAGTTTGGACAGGGGCGTCGGGGACAATGAGCAGTTCTTC
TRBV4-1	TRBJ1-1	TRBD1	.	CASSQGPRGLAEAFF	TGCGCCAGCAGCCAAGGGCCCAGGGGGTTGGCTGAAGCTTTCTTT
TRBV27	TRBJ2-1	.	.	CASSTPSESAYNEQFF	TGTGCCAGCTCGACCCCTAGCGAATCGGCCTACAATGAGCAGTTCTTC
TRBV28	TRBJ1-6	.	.	CASNTRSSPLHF	TGTGCCAGCAACACCCGAAGTTCACCCCTCCACTTT
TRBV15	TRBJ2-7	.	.	CATSRGGGGESYEQYF	TGTGCCACCAGCAGGGGGGGTGGCGGGGAGTCCTACGAGCAGTACTTC
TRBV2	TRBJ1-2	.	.	CASSENGAEYGYTF	TGTGCCAGCAGTGAAAATGGGGCCGAATATGGCTACACCTTC
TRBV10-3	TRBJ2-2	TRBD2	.	CALRGRALGGELFF	TGTGCCCTCCGCGGGAGGGCCCTCGGCGGGGAGCTGTTTTTT
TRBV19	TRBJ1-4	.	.	CASSIQATAATNEKLFF	TGTGCCAGTAGTATACAAGCGACAGCTGCAACTAATGAAAAACTGTTTTTT
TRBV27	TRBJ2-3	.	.	CASSSQAGRTDTQYF	TGTGCCAGCAGTTCCCAGGCAGGGCGCACAGATACGCAGTATTTT
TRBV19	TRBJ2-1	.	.	CASTRRADNEQFF	TGTGCCAGTACGAGGCGAGCAGACAATGAGCAGTTCTTC
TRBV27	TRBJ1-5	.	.	CASSWDTVRQPQHF	TGTGCCAGCAGCTGGGACACGGTCCGCCAGCCCCAGCATTTT
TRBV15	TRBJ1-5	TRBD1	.	CATSWPGQGSKSQHF	TGTGCCACCAGCTGGCCGGGACAGGGCTCCAAGTCCCAGCATTTT
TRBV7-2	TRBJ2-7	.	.	CASSLLLPYEQYF	TGTGCCAGCAGCCTTCTACTACCCTACGAGCAGTACTTC
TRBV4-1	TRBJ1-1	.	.	CASRDVGHQATSNTEAFF	TGCGCCAGCAGGGACGTCGGACATCAGGCGACATCGAACACTGAAGCTTTCTTT
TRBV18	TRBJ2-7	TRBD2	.	CASSTGTSGQSSYEQYF	TGTGCCAGCTCAACCGGGACTAGCGGGCAAAGCTCCTACGAGCAGTACTTC
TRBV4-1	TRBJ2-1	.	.	CASSQDSDNEQFF	TGCGCCAGCAGCCAAGATAGTGACAATGAGCAGTTCTTC
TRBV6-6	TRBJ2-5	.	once	CASSYSRLQETQYF	TGTGCCAGCAGTTATAGTCGACTCCAAGAGACCCAGTACTTC